These T cell receptor beta chains were read from a single sample in a study of CD8+ T cells in alopecia areata. The protocol was immunoSEQ multiplex PCR, while the TCRdb copy is restricted to in-frame clones and leaves out a portion. The repertoire consists of 10,000 to 15,000 clones, with more than 55% occurring once and the leading ten covering 13%. The sequenced sample was skin. The receptors derive from a human donor with alopecia areata. CDR3s leave out the opening cysteine and the closing phenylalanine or tryptophan. Each record gives: V gene, clone size, D gene, CDR3 protein. D genes are given only for firm matches. A clone size is listed for some rows: how often the clone was seen (once, few, many), or a class if it is expanded.

V: TRBV9; size: NA; D: TRBD2; CDR3: ASSVRTSRSSYEQY
V: TRBV6-5; size: NA; D: NA; CDR3: ASSYRGGGQPQH
V: TRBV30; size: NA; D: NA; CDR3: AWKSGMASPLH
V: TRBV6-7; size: few; D: NA; CDR3: ASSPSGPTRNGELF
V: TRBV10-3; size: NA; D: TRBD1; CDR3: AISEATGSETQY
V: TRBV28; size: NA; D: TRBD1; CDR3: ASSSSDRVNHNEQF
V: TRBV29-1; size: few; D: NA; CDR3: SVGGIAYEQY
V: TRBV30; size: NA; D: TRBD1; CDR3: AWSATGERNQPQH
V: TRBV11-2; size: NA; D: NA; CDR3: ASSRRGNTGELF
V: TRBV7-2; size: once; D: TRBD1; CDR3: ASSSGTAEETQY
V: TRBV28; size: few; D: NA; CDR3: ASSRLGFNEQF
V: TRBV27; size: NA; D: TRBD2; CDR3: ASSPETSGPSTDTQY
V: TRBV29-1; size: NA; D: TRBD1; CDR3: SSRQGGTDTQY
V: TRBV6-5; size: NA; D: NA; CDR3: ASNSQGGWNYGYT
V: TRBV28; size: few; D: NA; CDR3: ASSLPATETQY
V: TRBV6-1; size: few; D: NA; CDR3: ASSRLVQQETQY
V: TRBV13; size: few; D: TRBD1; CDR3: ASSFSGQGKWDAEAF
V: TRBV5-1; size: NA; D: NA; CDR3: ASSLSPRDVEQY
V: TRBV5-1; size: NA; D: NA; CDR3: ASSLTNTVEQF
V: TRBV5-6; size: few; D: NA; CDR3: ASSYLGPGQPQH